This note documents a single T cell receptor (beta chain) sequence. Its antigen is undetermined. This sample is drawn from a study of monozygotic twins with inflammatory bowel disease. Study-wide results and limits: No discrimination was achieved between different T cell subtypes.

The blood volume drawn from each donor was roughly 2.7 ml. Template switching appended UMIs that held a 6-nucleotide sample barcode. TCRdb reprocessed the 5' RACE reads and stores each CDR3 protein as one record, lacking DNA. The listing records roughly 330,000 distinct CDR3 sequences. The clonotype comes from a human donor with ulcerative colitis or Crohn's disease, or a healthy co-twin of an affected twin (not recorded which). Sequenced input: blood.

CDR3 residues: CASSGPGQGYTGELFF. The V call is TRBV7-9, the J call TRBJ2-2; TCRdb's D call of TRBD1 is untestable without DNA. This CDR3 contains 16 residues. Germline lookup yields CDR1 SEHNR and CDR2 FQNEAQ (reference sequence).